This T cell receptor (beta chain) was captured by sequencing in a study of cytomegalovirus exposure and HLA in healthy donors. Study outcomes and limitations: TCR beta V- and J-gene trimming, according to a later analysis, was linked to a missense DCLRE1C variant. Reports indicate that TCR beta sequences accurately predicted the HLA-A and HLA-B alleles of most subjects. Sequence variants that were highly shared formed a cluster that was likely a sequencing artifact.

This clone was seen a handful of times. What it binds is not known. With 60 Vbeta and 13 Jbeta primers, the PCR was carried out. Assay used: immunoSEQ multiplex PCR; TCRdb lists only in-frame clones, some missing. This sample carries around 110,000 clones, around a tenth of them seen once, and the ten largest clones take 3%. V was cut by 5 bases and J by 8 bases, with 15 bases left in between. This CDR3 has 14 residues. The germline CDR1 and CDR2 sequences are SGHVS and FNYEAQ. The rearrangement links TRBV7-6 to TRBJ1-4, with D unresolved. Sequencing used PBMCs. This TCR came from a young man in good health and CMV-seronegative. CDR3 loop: CASSRIHQEEKLFF. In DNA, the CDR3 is TGTGCCAGCAGCCGGATCCACCAGGAAGAAAAACTGTTTTTT.